This entry lists 31 T cell receptor beta chains sequenced from one sample in a study of kidney transplant recipient with SARS-CoV-2 infection. TCRdb analysed the reads with MiXCR anew, one entry per CDR3 protein. The table has 200,000 to 300,000 distinct CDR3 sequences, 25% to 35% seen once. Specimen: a blood sample, collected at baseline and on roughly day 120 from a kidney transplant recipient. The origin of the receptors is a male patient in his 30s who had COVID-19 and was a kidney transplant recipient. Some T cells here may be from the graft donor.

Comment on this clonotype: With a much larger clone just one base away, this may be a read error. The chain couples TRBV11-3 to TRBJ1-2; unclear D gene. The CDR3 is 17 amino acids. CDR1 and CDR2 (germline): SGHNT, YENEEA. Here the CDR3 DNA reads TGTGCCACCAGCGTGCACGACGATCTCGGAAAGACCTATGGCTACACCTTC. Encoded protein: CATSVHDDLGKTYGYTF.

This clonotype was recorded many times. The chain links TRBV27 to TRBJ2-2; TRBD2 matches 8 bases. The CDR3 consists of 18 residues. CDR1 is MNHEY, CDR2 SMNVEV, per germline (reference sequence). The trim removed 0 bases at V and 8 bases at J, leaving 14 bases unmatched. This CDR3 reads CASSLSGVAGYRAGELFF. DNA for the CDR3: TGTGCCAGCAGTTTATCGGGGGTAGCGGGATATCGGGCTGGGGAGCTGTTTTTT.

This clonotype has ten or more counts. J is TRBJ2-7 and V is TRBV5-1; possibly TRBD2 for D (5 bases). CDR3 length equals 14 residues. Per germline, CDR1 SGHRS and CDR2 YFSETQ. V lost 4 bases to trimming and J lost 0 bases, with 11 bases between them. The DNA of the CDR3 is TGCGCCAGCAGCCCAGAACTAGTCTCCTACGAGCAGTACTTC. Translated, it gives CASSPELVSYEQYF.

Many counts were recorded for this clonotype. The chain has TRBV5-1 and TRBJ2-1; possibly TRBD2 for D (5 bases). The V end lost 0 bases, the J end lost 1 base, and 8 bases lay between the germline ends. The CDR3 runs 15 residues. Looked up from germline, CDR1 is SGHRS and CDR2 is YFSETQ. The DNA for the CDR3 is TGCGCCAGCAGCTTGGAACTAGGATCCTACAATGAGCAGTTCTTC. It translates to CASSLELGSYNEQFF.

As for this clonotype: Being one base from a much bigger clone, this may be a read error. This chain connects TRBV3-1 to TRBJ2-2; possible D gene TRBD2, 6 bases. The CDR3 runs to 13 residues. Germline CDR1 is LGHDT and CDR2 is YNNKEL (reference sequence). This chain's CDR3 is CATQRVNTRELFF. For the CDR3, the DNA is TGTGCCACCCAGCGGGTGAACACCAGGGAGCTGTTTTTT.

This chain joins TRBV5-5 and TRBJ2-1; weak D call: TRBD2 (5 bases). The V gene lost 0 bases and the J gene lost 12 bases, with 19 bases spanning the gap. The CDR3 runs to 15 residues. The germline V gene has CDR1 SGHKS and CDR2 YYEKEE (reference sequence). The CDR3 spells CASSLAGWSAGLQFF. The CDR3 nucleotides are TGTGCCAGCAGCTTGGCGGGATGGTCAGCTGGATTGCAGTTCTTC.

This clonotype was detected ten times or more. V gene TRBV2 combines with J gene TRBJ2-2; perhaps TRBD2 as D (6 bases). The CDR3 extends over 15 amino acids. The V end lost 4 bases, the J end lost 0 bases, and 9 bases lay between the germline ends. The V gene's germline CDR1 is SNHLY and CDR2 FYNNEI. The CDR3 DNA follows: TGTGCCAGCAGTGGTAGCGGTACGAACACCGGGGAGCTGTTTTTT. Its translation is CASSGSGTNTGELFF.

This clonotype has a single count. A much larger clonotype is one base distant, so this may be a read error. No conserved phenylalanine or tryptophan ends this CDR3, so it is likely a read error. The chain links TRBV12-3 or TRBV12-4 to TRBJ2-5; TRBD1 matches at 8 bases. The CDR3 loop spans 15 amino acids. V lost 5 bases to trimming and J lost 5 bases; unmatched junction nucleotides: 10. CDR3 amino acids: CASSTSGRGQETQYL. The CDR3 DNA reads as TGTGCCAGCAGTACGTCCGGCAGGGGGCAGGAGACCCAGTACCTC.

This clonotype was observed many times. The chain uses TRBV5-4 and TRBJ2-5; 7 bases are a match to TRBD2. CDR1 SGHNT and CDR2 YYREEE come from the germline V gene (reference sequence). The CDR3 contains 13 residues. The V gene end was trimmed by 4 bases and the J gene end by 2 bases; junction bases not matched to a gene: 2. CDR3 DNA sequence: TGTGCCAGCAGCAGGACTAGACAAGAGACCCAGTACTTC. Protein sequence: CASSRTRQETQYF. Full variable domain (rest looked up from reference TRBV5-4 and TRBJ2-5): ETGVTQSPTHLIKTRGQQVTLRCSSQSGHNTVSWYQQALGQGPQFIFQYYREEENGRGNFPPRFSGLQFPNYSSELNVNALELDDSALYLCASSRTRQETQYFGPGTRLLVL.

This clonotype has ten or more counts. This chain joins TRBV29-1 and TRBJ2-7; either TRBD1 or TRBD2 may supply D (6 bases each). The CDR3 is made up of 11 amino acids. V was shortened by 7 bases and J by 4 bases, with 11 bases between the two germline ends. Germline V CDR1 and CDR2: SQVTM, ANQGSEA. The CDR3 region is CSGRRGYEQYF. The CDR3 nucleotides are TGCAGCGGGAGGAGGGGGTACGAGCAGTACTTC.

This clonotype occurred many times. V and J are TRBV3-1 and TRBJ2-5; D ambiguous. Germline loops: CDR1 LGHDT, CDR2 YNNKEL (reference sequence). V lost 5 bases to trimming and J lost 5 bases, with 24 bases between them. The CDR3 is 17 amino acids. In DNA, the CDR3 is TGTGCCAGCAGCTGTAATTGTCCCATTTCTTTCTCTGAGACCCAGTACTTC. Translating gives CASSCNCPISFSETQYF.

To note about this clonotype: A much larger clone lies one base from this, so it may be a read error. This chain connects TRBV3-1 to TRBJ1-1, with unresolved D. With 7 bases removed from V and 4 bases from J, the gap between germline ends came to 25 bases. The germline V gene has CDR1 LGHDT and CDR2 YNNKEL (reference sequence). The CDR3 consists of 17 residues. The chain's CDR3 is CASIMITPISIRTEAFF. As DNA, the CDR3 is TGTGCCAGCATCATGATCACTCCCATTTCAATTCGCACTGAAGCTTTCTTT.

As for this clonotype: A much larger clone is a single base away; this may be a read error. This chain joins TRBV6-5 and TRBJ2-6, with unresolved D. This CDR3 spans 14 amino acids. Germline loops: CDR1 MNHEY, CDR2 SVGAGI. Here the CDR3 DNA reads TGTACCAGCAGCCGTAGCTCTGGGGCCAACGTCCTGACTTTC. Amino acids: CTSSRSSGANVLTF.

This clonotype was seen at least ten times. The V and J genes are TRBV28 and TRBJ2-3; D is undetermined. The CDR3 extends over 12 amino acids. V shed 1 base and J shed 6 bases, with 5 bases lying between them. Germline values: CDR1 MDHEN, CDR2 SYDVKM. Here the CDR3 reads CASSLLGDTQYF. The CDR3 nucleotides read TGTGCCAGCAGTTTATTAGGGGATACGCAGTATTTT.

This clonotype was detected ten times or more. The V call is TRBV5-4, the J call TRBJ1-2; D is undetermined. CDR1 and CDR2 from the germline V gene are SGHNT and YYREEE (reference sequence). The V end was cut by 7 bases, the J end by 4 bases, with 23 bases between. CDR3 length equals 16 residues. The DNA of the CDR3 is TGTGCCAGCCCTCATGACGTACCAGGAAAGACCTATGGCTACACCTTC. Amino acids: CASPHDVPGKTYGYTF.

As for this clonotype: Germline and junction disagree at one end, which may indicate a read error. The V gene is TRBV15, the J gene TRBJ2-5; 10 bases align to TRBD2. The CDR3 runs to 17 residues. CDR1 and CDR2 from the germline V gene are LNHNV and YYDKDF (reference sequence). CDR3 loop: CATGRGGLAGAGETQYF. CDR3 in DNA: TGTGCCACCGGCAGAGGGGGGCTAGCGGGGGCCGGAGAGACCCAGTACTTC.

The table lists this clonotype with many counts. The chain recombines TRBV15 with TRBJ1-6; D is perhaps TRBD1 (5 bases). The CDR3 contains 15 residues. Germline CDR1 LNHNV, CDR2 YYDKDF (reference sequence). Trimming stripped 4 bases from V and 5 bases from J, with 12 bases between. CDR3 protein: CATSTQGGDNSPLHF. The CDR3 coding sequence is TGTGCCACCAGCACGCAGGGAGGGGATAATTCACCCCTCCACTTT.

Here the CDR3 reads CASSGAAPISFSEAQYF. The CDR3 nucleotides are TGTGCCAGCAGCGGTGCGGCTCCCATTTCTTTCTCTGAGGCCCAGTACTTC. The gene calls are TRBV3-1 and TRBJ2-5; D ambiguous. The V gene's germline CDR1 is LGHDT and CDR2 YNNKEL (reference sequence). This CDR3 spans 17 amino acids. The V gene lost 5 bases and the J gene lost 9 bases, with 28 bases spanning the gap.

This clonotype was seen repeatedly, ten times or more. The rearrangement joins TRBV5-1 to TRBJ2-7; no reliable D call. CDR3 size: 13 residues. Germline assignment: CDR1 SGHRS and CDR2 YFSETQ. Trimming took off 7 bases at V and 0 bases at J, with 11 bases between the two ends. The CDR3 is CASAHQSSYEQYF. The CDR3 nucleotides read TGCGCCAGCGCACACCAGAGCTCCTACGAGCAGTACTTC. Together with reference TRBV5-1 and TRBJ2-7, the CDR3 gives the full variable domain: KAGVTQTPRYLIKTRGQQVTLSCSPISGHRSVSWYQQTPGQGLQFLFEYFSETQRNKGNFPGRFSGRQFSNSRSEMNVSTLELGDSALYLCASAHQSSYEQYFGPGTRLTVT.

This clonotype was observed many times. J is TRBJ2-7 and V is TRBV10-1; TRBD2 might be the D (6 bases). The germline V and J ends were trimmed by 7 bases and 2 bases, with 18 bases remaining between them. Germline values: CDR1 WNHNN, CDR2 SYGVQD (reference sequence). This CDR3 comprises 15 residues. The CDR3 region has the DNA TGCGCCAGCACCAAGGGGAGGCCTCCGGCCTACGAGCAGTACGTC. Amino acids: CASTKGRPPAYEQYV.

The table lists this clonotype with many counts. The chain couples TRBV15 to TRBJ2-1, with 9 bases identical to TRBD1. The ends lost 8 bases at V and 4 bases at J; junction bases unmatched: 9. The CDR3 has 15 amino acids. Germline assignment: CDR1 LNHNV and CDR2 YYDKDF (reference sequence). The CDR3 DNA reads as TGTGCCACCTCTGCCAGGACAGGGGCATACAATGAGCAGTTCTTC. This encodes CATSARTGAYNEQFF. Full variable domain (remainder filled in from reference TRBV15 and TRBJ2-1): DAMVIQNPRYQVTQFGKPVTLSCSQTLNHNVMYWYQQKSSQAPKLLFHYYDKDFNNEADTPDNFQSRRPNTSFCFLDIRSPGLGDTAMYLCATSARTGAYNEQFFGPGTRLTVL.

V and J are TRBV5-1 and TRBJ2-1; 9 nucleotides agree with TRBD1. After removal of 3 bases from V and 12 bases from J, the junction contained 7 bases not matched to a gene. The CDR3 is 13 residues long. The germline CDR1 and CDR2 sequences are SGHRS and YFSETQ. DNA of the CDR3: TGCGCCAGCAGCTCGAGGGACAGGGTTGGGCAGTTCTTC. Its protein is CASSSRDRVGQFF.

Many counts were recorded for this clonotype. The chain employs TRBV6-5 and TRBJ2-7; the D is unclear. Trimming took off 7 bases at V and 0 bases at J, with 13 bases between the two ends. Looked up from germline, CDR1 is MNHEY and CDR2 is SVGAGI. The CDR3 contains 14 residues. CDR3 in amino acids: CASNNRPISYEQYF. The DNA of the CDR3 is TGTGCCAGCAATAACCGCCCTATCTCCTACGAGCAGTACTTC.

Concerning this clonotype itself: A much bigger clone sits one base away, suggesting this may be a read error. The chain uses TRBV4-3 and TRBJ2-1; 11 nucleotides line up with TRBD1. CDR1 is LGHNA, CDR2 YSLEER, per germline. The CDR3 is made up of 16 amino acids. The CDR3 DNA follows: TGCACCAGCAGCACGGGGACAGGGGGGACCTACAATGAGCAGTTCTTC. Translating it yields CTSSTGTGGTYNEQFF.

Ten or more counts support this clonotype. DNA for the CDR3: TGTGCCAGCAGCGCCTCAGGACCTTATAGCAATCAGCCCCAGCATTTT. This translates into CASSASGPYSNQPQHF. The genes are TRBV7-6 and TRBJ1-5, with D unresolved. This CDR3 region has 16 residues. The germline V gene has CDR1 SGHVS and CDR2 FNYEAQ. Trimming removed 5 bases at V and 0 bases at J, with 14 bases between.

There are many counts of this clonotype. V usage is TRBV6-6 and J usage is TRBJ1-1; TRBD1 might be the D (5 bases). The CDR3 has 17 amino acids. V was cut by 7 bases and J by 1 base, with 22 bases left in between. CDR1 is MNHNY, CDR2 SVGAGI, per germline (reference sequence). CDR3 coding DNA: TGTGCCAGCAAAATTTACGTGGGGCCTGAAAGGAACACTGAAGCTTTCTTT. This translates into CASKIYVGPERNTEAFF.

This clonotype has a count of ten or more. The rearrangement uses TRBV12-3 or TRBV12-4 and TRBJ2-3, with 7 bases that match TRBD1. This CDR3 is built from 13 residues. The trim removed 7 bases at V and 6 bases at J, leaving 7 bases unmatched. This CDR3 is CASNLGGWDTQYF. CDR3 nucleotides: TGTGCCAGCAATCTAGGGGGCTGGGATACGCAGTATTTT.

Of note for this clonotype: This sequence may be a read error, since a much larger clone differs from it by one base. The chain combines TRBV20-1 with TRBJ2-7; weak D call: TRBD2 (6 bases). This CDR3 has 15 residues. In germline, CDR1 is DFQATT, CDR2 SNEGSKA (reference sequence). V lost 4 bases to trimming and J lost 0 bases, with 16 bases between them. CDR3 coding DNA: TGCAGTGCTAAAGATTATTCCGGGAGCTCCTACGAGCAGTACTTC. This translates into CSAKDYSGSSYEQYF.

This clonotype was picked up a small number of times. The V gene is TRBV27, the J gene TRBJ2-3; no definite D call. V was clipped by 2 bases and J by 0 bases, with 12 bases between them. The CDR3 totals 16 residues. Germline CDR1 reads MNHEY; CDR2 reads SMNVEV (reference sequence). The CDR3 is CASSLQPLFSTDTQYF. The CDR3 coding sequence is TGTGCCAGCAGTTTACAGCCTTTGTTCAGCACAGATACGCAGTATTTT.

This clonotype showed up many times. The chain carries TRBV10-1 and TRBJ2-3; TRBD2 agrees at 8 bases. V was clipped by 5 bases and J by 3 bases; unmatched bases: 4. Germline V CDR1 and CDR2: WNHNN, SYGVQD (reference sequence). CDR3 length equals 14 residues. The CDR3 reads CASSSGSLTDTQYF. CDR3 sequence (DNA): TGCGCCAGCAGTAGCGGGAGCTTAACAGATACGCAGTATTTT.

This clonotype was seen a handful of times. This chain links TRBV9 with TRBJ1-5, with TRBD1 as a possible D gene (5 bases). The germline V gene has CDR1 SGDLS and CDR2 YYNGEE. With 10 bases removed from V and 4 bases from J, the gap between germline ends came to 12 bases. CDR3 length equals 12 residues. The CDR3 region has the DNA TGTGCCTCCGGGGGGGTGAATCAGCCCCAGCATTTT. Translation gives CASGGVNQPQHF.